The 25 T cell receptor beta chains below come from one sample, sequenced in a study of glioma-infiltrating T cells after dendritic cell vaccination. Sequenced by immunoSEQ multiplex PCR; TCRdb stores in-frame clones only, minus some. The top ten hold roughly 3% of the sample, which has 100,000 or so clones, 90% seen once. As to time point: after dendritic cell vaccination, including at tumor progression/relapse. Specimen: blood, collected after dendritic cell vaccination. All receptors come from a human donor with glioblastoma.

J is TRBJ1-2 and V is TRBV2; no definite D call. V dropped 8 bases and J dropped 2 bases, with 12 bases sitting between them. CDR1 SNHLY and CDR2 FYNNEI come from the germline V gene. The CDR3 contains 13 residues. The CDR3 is CASAISTNYGYTF. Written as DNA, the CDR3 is TGTGCCAGCGCAATTTCTACCAACTATGGCTACACCTTC.

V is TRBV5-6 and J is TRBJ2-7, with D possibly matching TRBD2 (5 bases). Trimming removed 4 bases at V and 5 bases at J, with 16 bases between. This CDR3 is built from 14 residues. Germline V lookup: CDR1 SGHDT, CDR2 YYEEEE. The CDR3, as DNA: TGTGCCAGCAGCGGAGGAGCCTATCTCAACGAGCAGTACTTC. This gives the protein CASSGGAYLNEQYF.

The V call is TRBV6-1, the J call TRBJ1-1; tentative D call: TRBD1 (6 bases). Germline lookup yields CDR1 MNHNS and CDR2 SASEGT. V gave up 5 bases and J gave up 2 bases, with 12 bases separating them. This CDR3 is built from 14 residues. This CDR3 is CASSSRTANTEAFF. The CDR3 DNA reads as TGTGCCAGCAGTAGCCGGACAGCAAACACTGAAGCTTTCTTT.

CDR3 sequence reads: CASSVDTPGLQNTGELFF. The CDR3 DNA is TGTGCCAGCAGCGTAGATACCCCGGGACTCCAGAACACCGGGGAGCTGTTTTTT. The chain has TRBV9 and TRBJ2-2; a possible D gene is TRBD2 (6 bases). There are 18 residues in the CDR3. V gave up 0 bases and J gave up 1 base, with 16 bases separating them. Per the germline V gene, CDR1 is SGDLS and CDR2 is YYNGEE.

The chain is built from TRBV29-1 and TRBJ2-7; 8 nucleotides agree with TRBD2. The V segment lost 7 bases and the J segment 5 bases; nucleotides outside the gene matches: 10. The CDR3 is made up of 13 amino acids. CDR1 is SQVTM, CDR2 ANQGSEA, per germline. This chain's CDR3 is CSAAGGGGHEQYF. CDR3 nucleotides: TGCAGCGCCGCGGGGGGTGGGGGCCACGAGCAGTACTTC.

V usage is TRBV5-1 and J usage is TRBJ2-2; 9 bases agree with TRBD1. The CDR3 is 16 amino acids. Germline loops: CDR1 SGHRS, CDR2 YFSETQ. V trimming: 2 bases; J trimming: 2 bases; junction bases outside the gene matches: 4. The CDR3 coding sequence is TGCGCCAGCAGCTTAAACAGGGGGCGAAACACCGGGGAGCTGTTTTTT. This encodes CASSLNRGRNTGELFF.

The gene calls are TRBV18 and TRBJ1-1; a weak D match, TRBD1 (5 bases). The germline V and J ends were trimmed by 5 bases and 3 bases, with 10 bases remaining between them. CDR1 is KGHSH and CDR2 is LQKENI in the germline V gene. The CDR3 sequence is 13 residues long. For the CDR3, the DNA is TGTGCCAGCTCAGGTGGGGCGGACACTGAAGCTTTCTTT. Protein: CASSGGADTEAFF.

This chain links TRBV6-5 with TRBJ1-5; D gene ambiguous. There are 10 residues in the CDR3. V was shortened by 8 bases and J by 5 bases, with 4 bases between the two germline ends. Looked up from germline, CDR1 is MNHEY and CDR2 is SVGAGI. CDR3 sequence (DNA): TGTGCCAGCGCGGATCAGCCCCAGCATTTT. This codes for CASADQPQHF.

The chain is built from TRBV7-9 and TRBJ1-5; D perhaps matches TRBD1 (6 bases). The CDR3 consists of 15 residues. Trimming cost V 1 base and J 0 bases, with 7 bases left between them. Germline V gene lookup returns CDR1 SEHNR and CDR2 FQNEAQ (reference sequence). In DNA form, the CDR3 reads TGTGCCAGCAGCTTAGAAGGGGGTAGCAATCAGCCCCAGCATTTT. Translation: CASSLEGGSNQPQHF.

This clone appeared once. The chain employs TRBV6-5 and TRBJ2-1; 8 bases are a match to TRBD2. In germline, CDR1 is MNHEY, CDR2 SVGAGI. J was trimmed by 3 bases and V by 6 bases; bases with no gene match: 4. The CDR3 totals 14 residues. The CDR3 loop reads CASRTGTSYNEQFF. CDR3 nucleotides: TGTGCCAGCAGGACCGGGACTAGCTACAATGAGCAGTTCTTC.

CDR3 residues: CASSQEGGNLRDEQFF. In DNA form, the CDR3 reads TGCGCCAGCAGCCAAGAAGGCGGGAACCTAAGAGATGAGCAGTTCTTC. The chain recombines TRBV4-1 with TRBJ2-1; tentatively, D is TRBD2 (6 bases). From germline, CDR1 is MGHRA and CDR2 YSYEKL. Trimming removed 0 bases from V and 8 bases from J, with 17 bases in between. The CDR3 is 16 amino acids.

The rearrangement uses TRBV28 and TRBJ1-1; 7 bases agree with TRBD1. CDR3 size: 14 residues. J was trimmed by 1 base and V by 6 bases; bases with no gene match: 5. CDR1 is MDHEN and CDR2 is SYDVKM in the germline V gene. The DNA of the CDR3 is TGTGCCAGCAGCTCAGGGGGAAGGAACACTGAAGCTTTCTTT. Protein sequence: CASSSGGRNTEAFF.

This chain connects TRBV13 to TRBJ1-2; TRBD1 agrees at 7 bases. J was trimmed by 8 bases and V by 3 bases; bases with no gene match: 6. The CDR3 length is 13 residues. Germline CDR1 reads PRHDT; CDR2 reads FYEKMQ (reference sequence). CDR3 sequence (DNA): TGTGCCAGCAGCTTCGGCAGGGGGAGGGGCTACACCTTC. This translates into CASSFGRGRGYTF.

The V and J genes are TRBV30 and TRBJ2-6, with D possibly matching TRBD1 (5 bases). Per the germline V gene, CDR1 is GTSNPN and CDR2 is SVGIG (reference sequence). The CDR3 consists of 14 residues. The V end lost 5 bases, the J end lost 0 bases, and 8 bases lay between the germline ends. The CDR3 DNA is TGTGCCTGGGACAGTAGCTCTGGGGCCAACGTCCTGACTTTC. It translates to CAWDSSSGANVLTF.

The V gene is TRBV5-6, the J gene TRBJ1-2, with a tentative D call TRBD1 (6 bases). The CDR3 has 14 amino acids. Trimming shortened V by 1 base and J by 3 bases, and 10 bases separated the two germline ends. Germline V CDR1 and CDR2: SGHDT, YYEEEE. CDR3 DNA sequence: TGTGCCAGCAGCTTGCGGGGGGCCGACTATGGCTACACCTTC. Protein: CASSLRGADYGYTF.

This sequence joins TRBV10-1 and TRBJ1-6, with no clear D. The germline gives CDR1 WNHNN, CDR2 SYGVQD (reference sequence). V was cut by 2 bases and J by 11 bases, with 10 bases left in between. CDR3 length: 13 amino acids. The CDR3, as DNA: TGCGCCAGCAGTGAGGACTTCAACGCACCCCTCCACTTT. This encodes CASSEDFNAPLHF.

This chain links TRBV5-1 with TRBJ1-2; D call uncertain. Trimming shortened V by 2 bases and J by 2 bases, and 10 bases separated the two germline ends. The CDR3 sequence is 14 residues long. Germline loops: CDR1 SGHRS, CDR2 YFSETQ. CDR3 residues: CASSFEESNYGYTF. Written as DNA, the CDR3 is TGCGCCAGCAGCTTTGAGGAGTCCAACTATGGCTACACCTTC.

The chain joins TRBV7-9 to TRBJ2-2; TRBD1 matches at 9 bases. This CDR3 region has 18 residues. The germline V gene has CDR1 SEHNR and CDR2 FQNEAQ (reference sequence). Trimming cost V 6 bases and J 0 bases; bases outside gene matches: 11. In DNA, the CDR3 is TGTGCCAGCAGACCGGGACAGGGCCCATTGGCGAACACCGGGGAGCTGTTTTTT. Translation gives CASRPGQGPLANTGELFF.

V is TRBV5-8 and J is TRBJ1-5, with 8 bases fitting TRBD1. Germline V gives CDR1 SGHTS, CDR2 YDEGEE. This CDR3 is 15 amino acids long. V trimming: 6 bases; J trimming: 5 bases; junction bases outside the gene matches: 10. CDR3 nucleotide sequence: TGTGCCAGCACCATGAAGACAGGGGAAGATCAGCCCCAGCATTTT. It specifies CASTMKTGEDQPQHF. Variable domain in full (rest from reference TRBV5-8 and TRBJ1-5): EAGVTQSPTHLIKTRGQQATLRCSPISGHTSVYWYQQALGLGLQFLLWYDEGEERNRGNFPPRFSGRQFPNYSSELNVNALELEDSALYLCASTMKTGEDQPQHFGDGTRLSIL.

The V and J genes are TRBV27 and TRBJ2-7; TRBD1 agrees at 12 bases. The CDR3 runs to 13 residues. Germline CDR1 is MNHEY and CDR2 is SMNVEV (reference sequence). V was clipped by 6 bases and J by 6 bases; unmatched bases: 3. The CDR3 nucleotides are TGTGCCAGCAGACCGGGACAGGGGGCCGAGCAGTACTTC. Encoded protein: CASRPGQGAEQYF.

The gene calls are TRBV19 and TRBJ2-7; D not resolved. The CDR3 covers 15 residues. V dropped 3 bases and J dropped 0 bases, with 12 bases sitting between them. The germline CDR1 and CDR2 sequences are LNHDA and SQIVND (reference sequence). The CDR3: CASSMGPVVSYEQYF. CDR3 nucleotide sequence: TGTGCCAGTAGTATGGGCCCGGTCGTCTCCTACGAGCAGTACTTC.

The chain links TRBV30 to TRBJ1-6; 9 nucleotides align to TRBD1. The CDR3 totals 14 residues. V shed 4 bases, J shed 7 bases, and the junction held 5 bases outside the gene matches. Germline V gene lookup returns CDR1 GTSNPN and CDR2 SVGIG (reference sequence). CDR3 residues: CAWMGDRENSPLHF. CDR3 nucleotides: TGTGCCTGGATGGGGGACAGGGAGAATTCACCCCTCCACTTT.

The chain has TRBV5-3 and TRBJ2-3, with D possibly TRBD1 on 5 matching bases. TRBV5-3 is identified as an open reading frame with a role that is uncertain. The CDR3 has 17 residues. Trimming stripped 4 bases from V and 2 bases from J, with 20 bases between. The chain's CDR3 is CARSPEEAGLSTDTQYF. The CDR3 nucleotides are TGTGCCAGAAGCCCCGAGGAAGCAGGGCTATCCACAGATACGCAGTATTTT.

DNA for the CDR3: TGCGCCAGTGGGACTTATAGCTCCTACGAGCAGTACTTC. Its protein is CASGTYSSYEQYF. The chain carries TRBV5-1 and TRBJ2-5, with D possibly matching TRBD2 (6 bases). The J call could be wrong; TRBJ2-7 is a better fit for the DNA end. There are 13 residues in the CDR3. From germline, CDR1 is SGHRS and CDR2 YFSETQ.

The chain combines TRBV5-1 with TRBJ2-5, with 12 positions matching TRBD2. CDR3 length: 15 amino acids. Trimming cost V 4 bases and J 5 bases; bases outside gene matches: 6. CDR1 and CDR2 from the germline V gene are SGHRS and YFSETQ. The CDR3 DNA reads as TGCGCCAGCAGCCCGACTAGCGGGGGTGGTGAGACCCAGTACTTC. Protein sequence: CASSPTSGGGETQYF.